This T cell receptor beta chain stems from a study of metastatic and nonmetastatic thyroid tumors (dated by TCRdb to the early 2020s). A note on the overall study: The researchers compared repertoires between peripheral blood samples and tumor or nodule tissue samples from patients with malignant or benign thyroid disease. Results and caveats for the whole study, not just this receptor: TCR beta diversity was reported as significantly higher in malignant tumors than in benign nodules, in both blood and tumor samples.

None of the patients had been given any treatment before thyroid surgery. Using T-cell receptor beta sequencing, the study looked back at clinical samples from patients collected from about 2011 to 2019. Libraries were prepared through PCR. The instrument given in TCRdb is Illumina HiSeq 4000. High-throughput sequencing was used to profile the TCR beta-chain CDR3 region of every patient. As for the authors' bioinformatics: A classifier to discriminate distant-metastatic papillary thyroid cancer patients was built from CDR3 differences across clinicopathological groups. The Shannon index was used to assess repertoire diversity, and the Morisita-Horn index was used to assess tumor-blood repertoire similarity. TCRdb trimmed the raw reads at Q25, called clones with MiXCR and kept productive beta chains. These V and J calls rely on TCRdb rather than the paper's analysis. The sample has roughly 36,000 clones on record, 11% of them singletons. The ten largest clones capture approximately 15% of the sample.

This clone was detected a few times. Its target antigen remains unknown. No much larger clonotype is one base removed from it; base qualities were not supplied. From its cysteine to its phenylalanine, the CDR3 spans 15 amino acids. Only the CDR3 part of the read is kept: 45 bases, read in frame from the first base. Trimming removed 3 bases from V and 8 bases from J, leaving 19 bases between the germline ends. CDR1 is given as LNHNV and CDR2 as YYDKDF, both from the germline V gene (reference sequence). The receptor was derived from a female donor with papillary thyroid cancer or a benign thyroid nodule (not recorded which). Some clones in this sample may be carry-over from other donors' samples. Sequenced input: blood. The chain is made from TRBV15 and TRBJ1-1, and perhaps TRBD1 as D gene, on 6 matching bases. The DNA sequence reads TGTGCCACCAGCAGTTTCAGGGGAGGAGGTGCCGAAGCTTTCTTT. Its product reads: CATSSFRGGGAEAFF.